This T cell receptor beta chain originates from a study of blood T cells in healthy people across ages. A second PCR, run for about 7 to 12 cycles, used a sample-barcoded 5' primer plus a J-beta primer mix. In TCRdb, the 5' RACE reads were re-called with MiXCR into one record per CDR3 protein. The sample has 1.4 million to 1.5 million distinct CDR3 sequences; approximately 38% are singletons. This clonotype was counted between two and nine times. Germline V CDR1 and CDR2: DFQATT, SNEGSKA (reference sequence). This CDR3 is built from 17 residues. V lost 4 bases and J lost 0; bases outside the gene matches: 10.

The sample was blood. The chain recombines TRBV20-1 with TRBJ2-1, with TRBD2 matching 9 bases. The source of this sequence is a young woman in good health. CDR3 DNA sequence: TGCAGTGCTAACCCGGGGCTAGCGGGAAGCTCCTACAATGAGCAGTTCTTC. Translated, it gives CSANPGLAGSSYNEQFF.